Each of the 3 T cell receptor beta chains below was sequenced from the same sample in a study of blood T cell repertoires in COVID-19. Generated by immunoSEQ multiplex PCR, the TCRdb table keeps only in-frame clones and is missing some. The sample consists of about 150,000 clones, 70% to 90% of them appearing once. What was sequenced was PBMCs or T cells enriched from blood (not recorded which). These TCRs come from a woman in her 30s with acute COVID-19.

On this clone: At one boundary the junction diverges from the germline segment, which might be a read error. The gene calls are TRBV20-1 and TRBJ2-7; tentatively, D is TRBD2 (6 bases). The CDR3 extends over 10 amino acids. Germline V gene data show CDR1 as DFQATT and CDR2 as SNEGSKA (reference sequence). In DNA, the CDR3 is TGCAGTGCAAGTGGGACTTTAAGCGACTTC. Translating it yields CSASGTLSDF.

The V gene is TRBV30, the J gene TRBJ2-1; D is undetermined. This CDR3 is built from 10 residues. Germline V gene lookup returns CDR1 GTSNPN and CDR2 SVGIG (reference sequence). V was trimmed by 2 bases and J by 10 bases, leaving 6 bases between them. DNA of the CDR3: TGTGCCTGGAGTATCGGGGAGCAGTTCTTC. This translates into CAWSIGEQFF.

The chain employs TRBV28 and TRBJ1-4; 7 nucleotides agree with TRBD1. With V trimmed by 5 bases and J by 8 bases, 11 bases remained unmatched. This CDR3 has 15 residues. CDR1 and CDR2 from the germline V gene are MDHEN and SYDVKM. The CDR3 sequence: CASSIRQGTGEKLFF. The CDR3 region has the DNA TGTGCCAGCAGTATACGACAGGGAACTGGCGAAAAACTGTTTTTT.